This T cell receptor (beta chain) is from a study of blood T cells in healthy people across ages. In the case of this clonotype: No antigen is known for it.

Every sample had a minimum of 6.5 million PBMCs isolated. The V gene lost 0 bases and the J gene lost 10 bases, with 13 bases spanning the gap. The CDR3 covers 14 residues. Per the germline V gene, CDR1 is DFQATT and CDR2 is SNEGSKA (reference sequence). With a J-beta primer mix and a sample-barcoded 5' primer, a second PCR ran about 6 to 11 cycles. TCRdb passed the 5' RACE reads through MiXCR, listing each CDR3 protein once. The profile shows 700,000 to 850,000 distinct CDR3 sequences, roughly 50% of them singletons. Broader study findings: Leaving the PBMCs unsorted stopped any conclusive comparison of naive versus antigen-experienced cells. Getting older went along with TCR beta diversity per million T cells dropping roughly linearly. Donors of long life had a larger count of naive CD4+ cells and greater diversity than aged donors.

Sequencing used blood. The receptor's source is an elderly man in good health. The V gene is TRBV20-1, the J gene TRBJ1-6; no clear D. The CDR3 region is CSAREAIPGSPLHF. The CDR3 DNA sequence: TGCAGTGCTAGAGAGGCCATCCCCGGATCACCCCTCCACTTT.